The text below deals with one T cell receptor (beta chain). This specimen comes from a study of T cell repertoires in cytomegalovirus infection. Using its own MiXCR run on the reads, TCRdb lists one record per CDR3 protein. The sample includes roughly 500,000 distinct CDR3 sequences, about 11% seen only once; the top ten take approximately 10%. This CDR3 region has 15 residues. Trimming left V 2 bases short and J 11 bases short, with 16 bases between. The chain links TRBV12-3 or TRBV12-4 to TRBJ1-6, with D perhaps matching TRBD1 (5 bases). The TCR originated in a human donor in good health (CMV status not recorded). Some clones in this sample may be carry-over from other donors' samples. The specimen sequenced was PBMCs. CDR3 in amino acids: CASSLPPTDRTPLHF. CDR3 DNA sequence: TGTGCCAGCAGTTTACCCCCGACAGATCGGACACCCCTCCACTTT.